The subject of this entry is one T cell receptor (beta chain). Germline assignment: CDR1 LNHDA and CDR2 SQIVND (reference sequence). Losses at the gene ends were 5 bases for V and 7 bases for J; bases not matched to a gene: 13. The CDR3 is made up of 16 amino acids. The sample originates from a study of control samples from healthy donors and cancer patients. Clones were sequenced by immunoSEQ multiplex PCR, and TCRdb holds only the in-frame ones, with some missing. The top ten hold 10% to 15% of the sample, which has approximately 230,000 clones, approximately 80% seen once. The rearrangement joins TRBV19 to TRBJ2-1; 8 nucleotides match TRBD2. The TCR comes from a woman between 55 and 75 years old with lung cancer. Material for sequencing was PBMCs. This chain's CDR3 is CASSPERGWVRNEQFF. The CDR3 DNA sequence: TGTGCCAGTAGTCCGGAGCGGGGGTGGGTCCGGAATGAGCAGTTCTTC.